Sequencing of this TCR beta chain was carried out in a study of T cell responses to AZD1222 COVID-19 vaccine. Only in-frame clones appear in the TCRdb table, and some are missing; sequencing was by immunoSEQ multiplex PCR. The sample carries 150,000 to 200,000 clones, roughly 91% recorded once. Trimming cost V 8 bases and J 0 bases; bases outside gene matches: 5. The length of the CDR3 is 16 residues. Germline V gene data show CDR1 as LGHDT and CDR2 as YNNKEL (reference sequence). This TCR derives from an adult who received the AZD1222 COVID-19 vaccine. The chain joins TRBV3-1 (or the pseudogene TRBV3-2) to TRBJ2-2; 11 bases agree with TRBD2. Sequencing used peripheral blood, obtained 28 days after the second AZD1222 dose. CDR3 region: CASSLAGGANTGELFF. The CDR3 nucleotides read TGTGCCAGCTCGCTAGCGGGGGGAGCGAACACCGGGGAGCTGTTTTTT.